A selection of T cell receptor beta chains follows, all from one sample in a study of blood T cell repertoires in COVID-19. This table comes from immunoSEQ multiplex PCR, and its TCRdb copy is limited to in-frame clones, with some not included. The sample has 55,000 to 75,000 clones; around 85% are singletons. Sequencing input: peripheral blood. The receptor source for this set is a man between 65 and 85 years old with acute or convalescent COVID-19. Each CDR3 is given with its conserved first and last residue. D genes are given only for firm matches. Size values are once, few and many counts, or a class for expanded clones, and some rows have none.

d_gene	v_gene	abundance	j_gene	CDR3aa	CDR3nt
TRBD1	TRBV18	few	TRBJ1-1	CASSPTTGWAEAFF	TGTGCCAGCTCGCCTACGACAGGGTGGGCTGAAGCTTTCTTT
TRBD1	TRBV30	few	TRBJ1-3	CAWSVLGTGGNTIYF	TGTGCCTGGAGTGTACTTGGGACAGGGGGAAACACCATATATTTT
TRBD2	TRBV24-1	.	TRBJ2-5	CATSAWGGEETQYF	TGTGCCACCAGTGCTTGGGGGGGGGAAGAGACCCAGTACTTC
TRBD2	TRBV5-6	.	TRBJ2-1	CASSLVTSGLSYNEQFF	TGTGCCAGCAGCTTGGTAACTAGCGGTCTCTCCTACAATGAGCAGTTCTTC
.	TRBV7-9	.	TRBJ1-1	CASSLGTEYDTEAFF	TGTGCCAGCAGCTTAGGGACAGAATACGACACTGAAGCTTTCTTT
.	TRBV18	.	TRBJ1-5	CASSHDRSVNQPQHF	TGTGCCAGCTCTCATGACAGATCTGTAAATCAGCCCCAGCATTTT
TRBD2	TRBV11-2	.	TRBJ2-2	CASSLDPLAGDPRGAGELFF	TGTGCCAGCAGCTTAGATCCCCTAGCGGGAGATCCCCGAGGGGCCGGGGAGCTGTTTTTT
TRBD1	TRBV13	.	TRBJ2-1	CASSTWTGGSSSYNEQFF	TGTGCCAGCAGCACCTGGACAGGGGGCTCATCCTCCTACAATGAGCAGTTCTTC
TRBD2	TRBV4-1	once	TRBJ2-7	CASSQAASSPGLADTYEQYF	TGCGCCAGCAGCCAAGCGGCAAGCAGCCCGGGACTAGCGGACACCTACGAGCAGTACTTC
TRBD2	TRBV19	few	TRBJ2-3	CASSPSGKFADTQYF	TGTGCCAGTAGTCCCAGCGGGAAATTCGCAGATACGCAGTATTTT
.	TRBV1	few	TRBJ1-2	CTSSQLQVSGGYTF	TGCACCAGCAGCCAACTTCAGGTTTCAGGGGGCTACACCTTC
TRBD1	TRBV5-1	.	TRBJ1-1	CASSLGGGTGHTEAFF	TGCGCCAGCAGCTTGGGGGGCGGGACAGGACACACTGAAGCTTTCTTT
.	TRBV28	.	TRBJ1-2	CASSPYDRGYGYTF	TGTGCCAGCAGTCCATACGACAGAGGCTATGGCTACACCTTC
TRBD1	TRBV12-5	once	TRBJ2-5	CASGSGQGQTQYF	TGTGCTAGTGGTTCAGGACAGGGGCAGACCCAGTACTTC
.	TRBV2	once	TRBJ1-5	CASSENRGQPQHF	TGTGCCAGCAGTGAAAATCGAGGTCAGCCCCAGCATTTT
TRBD1	TRBV6-2/TRBV6-3	.	TRBJ2-7	CASSHGQGSYEQYF	TGTGCCAGCAGTCACGGACAGGGGTCCTACGAGCAGTACTTC
TRBD1	TRBV30	once	TRBJ2-3	CAWSAMTGEINTQYF	TGTGCCTGGAGTGCAATGACAGGGGAAATTAATACGCAGTATTTT
TRBD2	TRBV6-6	.	TRBJ2-3	CASSGASGSSTDTQYF	TGTGCCAGCAGCGGGGCTAGCGGATCTAGCACAGATACGCAGTATTTT
.	TRBV6-4	.	TRBJ2-7	CASSLQAGHYEQYF	TGTGCCAGCAGCCTTCAGGCGGGGCACTACGAGCAGTACTTC
.	TRBV25-1	few	TRBJ1-2	CATAGGDYGYTF	TGTGCCACCGCTGGGGGGGACTATGGCTACACCTTC
.	TRBV6-5	.	TRBJ1-4	CASSYSGGGNEKLFF	TGTGCCAGCAGTTACTCGGGGGGAGGTAATGAAAAACTGTTTTTT
.	TRBV6-5	.	TRBJ2-2	CASSYSGGNTGELFF	TGTGCCAGCAGTTACTCCGGAGGGAACACCGGGGAGCTGTTTTTT
.	TRBV27	.	TRBJ1-1	CASSLLSGVGNANTEAFF	TGTGCCAGCAGTTTATTATCAGGGGTAGGAAACGCGAACACTGAAGCTTTCTTT
TRBD1	TRBV6-6	few	TRBJ1-2	CASSRTGGYGYTF	TGTGCCAGCAGCCGGACAGGGGGCTATGGCTACACCTTC
TRBD2	TRBV5-1	.	TRBJ2-1	CASSFLAGGANEQFF	TGCGCCAGCAGCTTCCTAGCGGGAGGTGCGAATGAGCAGTTCTTC
TRBD2	TRBV24-1	.	TRBJ2-1	CATSDIAGGPNNEQFF	TGTGCCACCAGTGATATAGCGGGAGGGCCTAACAATGAGCAGTTCTTC
TRBD2	TRBV5-6	.	TRBJ2-1	CASNLLAGVYNEQFF	TGTGCCAGCAACCTACTAGCGGGAGTTTACAATGAGCAGTTCTTC